The 18 T cell receptor beta chains listed next were all sequenced from one sample in a study of post-analysis software for immune sequencing data. Findings and caveats of the study: TRBV5-6, TRBV5-1 and TRBV20-1 were among five TRBV segments more frequent in patients than controls.

Their antigens remain unidentified. cDNA libraries for TCR beta contained unique molecular identifiers. TCRdb called the PCR reads again in MiXCR, with one record for every CDR3 protein. The data contain 450,000 to 700,000 distinct CDR3 sequences, roughly 47% of them seen just once; the ten biggest clones take up about 1.5%. Sequenced material: blood. The source is a girl between 10 and 17 years old with multiple sclerosis.

This chain links TRBV27 with TRBJ2-3; TRBD2 matches at 7 bases. The ends lost 6 bases at V and 5 bases at J; junction bases unmatched: 2. The CDR3 covers 12 residues. Germline V lookup: CDR1 MNHEY, CDR2 SMNVEV (reference sequence). CDR3 loop: CASRREQDTQYF. In DNA form, the CDR3 reads TGTGCCAGCAGGCGGGAGCAAGATACGCAGTATTTT.

The J gene is TRBJ1-5, the V gene TRBV20-1, with 8 positions matching TRBD1. This CDR3 is built from 15 residues. Germline CDR1 is DFQATT and CDR2 is SNEGSKA (reference sequence). Trimming at V came to 6 bases and at J to 5 bases, leaving 12 bases not matched to a gene. The CDR3 coding sequence is TGCAGTGCCTTTCAGGGGGCAGGGGGCGATCAGCCCCAGCATTTT. Amino acids: CSAFQGAGGDQPQHF.

This clonotype was seen a few times. The chain uses TRBV5-1 and TRBJ1-2; 11 nucleotides align to TRBD1. Looked up from germline, CDR1 is SGHRS and CDR2 is YFSETQ. The CDR3 spans 14 residues. Trimming took 4 bases from V and 5 from J; bases not matched to a gene: 4. In nucleotides, the CDR3 is TGCGCCAGCAGCACCGGACAGGGGGCGTATGGCTACACCTTC. It specifies CASSTGQGAYGYTF.

The rearrangement links TRBV20-1 to TRBJ2-3, with D tentatively TRBD2 (6 bases). Germline values: CDR1 DFQATT, CDR2 SNEGSKA (reference sequence). V was cut by 5 bases and J by 2 bases, with 17 bases left in between. The CDR3 spans 15 residues. DNA of the CDR3: TGCAGTGCTTACCCTTGGCGGGGATTCACAGATACGCAGTATTTT. Its translation is CSAYPWRGFTDTQYF.

The gene calls are TRBV5-1 and TRBJ2-7, with D possibly TRBD2 on 6 matching bases. V lost 4 bases and J lost 2, with 16 bases in between. The length of the CDR3 is 15 residues. The germline V gene has CDR1 SGHRS and CDR2 YFSETQ. For the CDR3, the DNA is TGCGCCAGCAGCGTAGGGAGGCAAAGCACCTACGAGCAGTACTTC. Protein sequence: CASSVGRQSTYEQYF.

This clonotype was seen a few times. This chain connects TRBV20-1 to TRBJ2-7, with 11 positions matching TRBD2. CDR3 size: 15 residues. Germline lookup yields CDR1 DFQATT and CDR2 SNEGSKA (reference sequence). Trimming at V came to 3 bases and at J to 5 bases, leaving 9 bases not matched to a gene. This chain's CDR3 is CSARPRLAGSNEQYF. The CDR3, as DNA: TGCAGTGCTAGGCCCAGACTAGCGGGGAGTAACGAGCAGTACTTC.

This clonotype was observed a handful of times. The genes are TRBV7-8 and TRBJ2-1; TRBD2 agrees at 9 bases. J lost 7 bases, V lost 5 bases, and 15 bases had no gene match. Germline CDR1 reads SGHVS; CDR2 reads FQNEAQ. The CDR3 has 17 residues. CDR3 nucleotide sequence: TGTGCCAGCAGCCCAGAGGGTCTAGCGGGGTGGGGGAATGAGCAGTTCTTC. Its protein product is CASSPEGLAGWGNEQFF.

The chain is built from TRBV25-1 and TRBJ2-3; 7 bases fit TRBD2. CDR1 is MGHDK, CDR2 SYGVNS, per germline. V lost 6 bases, J lost 1 base, and 7 bases stayed unmatched. CDR3 size: 15 residues. CDR3 bases: TGTGCCAGCAGCGCCTTAGCGGGCGGCACAGATACGCAGTATTTT. This encodes CASSALAGGTDTQYF. Full variable domain (missing parts from reference TRBV25-1 and TRBJ2-3): EADIYQTPRYLVIGTGKKITLECSQTMGHDKMYWYQQDPGMELHLIHYSYGVNSTEKGDLSSESTVSRIRTEHFPLTLESARPSHTSQYLCASSALAGGTDTQYFGPGTRLTVL.

About this clonotype: The junction does not match germline at one end; this may be a read error. This chain connects TRBV7-2 to TRBJ1-2; no firm D call. The CDR3 runs 15 residues. Germline V gene sequence: CDR1 SGHTA, CDR2 FQGNSA. The CDR3 loop reads CVSSLNPDGNYGYTF. CDR3 sequence (DNA): TGTGTCAGCAGCTTAAACCCGGACGGAAACTATGGCTACACCTTC.

The chain carries TRBV13 and TRBJ2-3, with D possibly being TRBD1 or TRBD2 (6 bases each). Per germline, CDR1 PRHDT and CDR2 FYEKMQ (reference sequence). V dropped 3 bases and J dropped 1 base, with 11 bases sitting between them. This CDR3 has 15 amino acids. This CDR3 is CASSFYGGGTDTQYF. The CDR3 DNA follows: TGTGCCAGCAGCTTCTACGGGGGCGGCACAGATACGCAGTATTTT. Based on the CDR3 plus reference TRBV13 and TRBJ2-3, the full variable domain is AAGVIQSPRHLIKEKRETATLKCYPIPRHDTVYWYQQGPGQDPQFLISFYEKMQSDKGSIPDRFSAQQFSDYHSELNMSSLELGDSALYFCASSFYGGGTDTQYFGPGTRLTVL.

The gene calls are TRBV12-3 or TRBV12-4 and TRBJ2-1, with a weak D call TRBD2 (6 bases). This CDR3 contains 13 residues. The V and J ends lost 6 bases and 7 bases respectively, with 13 bases between them. CDR3 nucleotide sequence: TGTGCCAGCAGGACTAGGGGTTCGAATGAGCAGTTCTTC. Encoded protein: CASRTRGSNEQFF.

The J gene is TRBJ1-1, the V gene TRBV29-1, with TRBD1 as a possible D gene (5 bases). V lost 4 bases to trimming and J lost 1 base, with 13 bases between them. This CDR3 has 14 amino acids. The V gene's germline CDR1 is SQVTM and CDR2 ANQGSEA. As DNA, the CDR3 is TGCAGCGTTGCGACCGGGGCGAAGAACACTGAAGCTTTCTTT. Protein: CSVATGAKNTEAFF.

The rearrangement uses TRBV2 and TRBJ2-1, with D possibly TRBD1 on 6 matching bases. Near its end, the DNA agrees better with TRBJ2-7, so the J call may be wrong. The CDR3 spans 17 residues. Germline V lookup: CDR1 SNHLY, CDR2 FYNNEI. CDR3 protein: CASSDSVDRSSYNEQYF. CDR3 DNA: TGTGCCAGCAGTGACTCCGTCGACAGGAGCTCCTACAATGAGCAGTACTTC.

The table lists this clonotype with a few counts. The chain joins TRBV7-9 to TRBJ2-7; D may be TRBD1 (5 bases). The germline CDR1 and CDR2 sequences are SEHNR and FQNEAQ (reference sequence). The CDR3 runs to 13 residues. V dropped 4 bases and J dropped 5 bases, with 12 bases sitting between them. The CDR3 reads CASSSYPRDEQYF. The CDR3 bases are TGTGCCAGCAGCTCCTACCCCAGGGACGAGCAGTACTTC.

V gene TRBV24-1 combines with J gene TRBJ2-1; 9 nucleotides agree with TRBD1. Unmatched junction bases numbered 7, after V lost 11 bases and J lost 0 bases. CDR3 length: 15 amino acids. The germline gives CDR1 KGHDR, CDR2 SFDVKD. The CDR3 DNA is TGTGCCATAGGGACAGGGTTAAGCTCCTACAATGAGCAGTTCTTC. This encodes CAIGTGLSSYNEQFF.

This clonotype was seen a handful of times. The genes are TRBV29-1 and TRBJ2-3; unclear D gene. Germline values: CDR1 SQVTM, CDR2 ANQGSEA. CDR3 size: 13 residues. V dropped 3 bases and J dropped 4 bases, with 11 bases sitting between them. CDR3 nucleotides: TGCAGCGTTGATTGGGTAGCCGCAGATACGCAGTATTTT. It is translated as CSVDWVAADTQYF.

The chain has TRBV3-1 and TRBJ1-5, with no clear D. Trimming removed 1 base from V and 2 bases from J, with 3 bases in between. The CDR3 is made up of 13 amino acids. CDR1 is LGHDT, CDR2 YNNKEL, per germline (reference sequence). The CDR3 here is CASSQAGNQPQHF. Written as DNA, the CDR3 is TGTGCCAGCAGCCAAGCGGGCAATCAGCCCCAGCATTTT.

This clonotype was detected a few times. The V call is TRBV10-3, the J call TRBJ2-7; 12 bases match TRBD1. The CDR3 totals 15 residues. Looked up from germline, CDR1 is ENHRY and CDR2 is SYGVKD. J was trimmed by 6 bases and V by 10 bases; bases with no gene match: 13. CDR3 sequence: CASCKGQGAFCEQYF. The CDR3 coding sequence is TGTGCCAGTTGTAAGGGACAGGGGGCTTTCTGCGAGCAGTACTTC.